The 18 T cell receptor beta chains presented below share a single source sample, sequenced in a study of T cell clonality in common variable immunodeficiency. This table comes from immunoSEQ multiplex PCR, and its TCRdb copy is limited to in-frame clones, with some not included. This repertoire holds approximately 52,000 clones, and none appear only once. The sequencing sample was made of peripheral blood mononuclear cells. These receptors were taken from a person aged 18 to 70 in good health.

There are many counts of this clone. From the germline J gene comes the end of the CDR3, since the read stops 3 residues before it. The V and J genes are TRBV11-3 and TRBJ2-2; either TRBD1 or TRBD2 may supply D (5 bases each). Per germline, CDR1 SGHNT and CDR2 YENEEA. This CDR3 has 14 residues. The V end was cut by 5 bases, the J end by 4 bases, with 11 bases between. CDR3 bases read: TGTGCCAGCAGCCGGTTGAGGGGCACCGGGGAG. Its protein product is CASSRLRGTGE. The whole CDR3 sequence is CASSRLRGTGELFF.

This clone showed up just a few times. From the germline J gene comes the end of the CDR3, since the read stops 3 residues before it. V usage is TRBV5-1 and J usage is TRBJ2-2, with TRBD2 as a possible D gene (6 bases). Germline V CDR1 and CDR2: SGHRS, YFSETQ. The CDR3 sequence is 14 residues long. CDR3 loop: CASSFSGDTEKLFF. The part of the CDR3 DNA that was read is TGCGCCAGCAGCTTCTCGGGGGATACTGAAAAG.

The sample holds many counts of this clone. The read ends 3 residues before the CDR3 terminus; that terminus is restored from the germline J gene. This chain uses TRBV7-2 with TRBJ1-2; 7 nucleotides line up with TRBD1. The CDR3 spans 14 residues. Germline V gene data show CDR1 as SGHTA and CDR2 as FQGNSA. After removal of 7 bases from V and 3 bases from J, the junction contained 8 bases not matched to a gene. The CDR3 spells CASIPGQVYYGYTF. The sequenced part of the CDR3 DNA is TGTGCCAGCATCCCCGGACAGGTTTACTATGGC.

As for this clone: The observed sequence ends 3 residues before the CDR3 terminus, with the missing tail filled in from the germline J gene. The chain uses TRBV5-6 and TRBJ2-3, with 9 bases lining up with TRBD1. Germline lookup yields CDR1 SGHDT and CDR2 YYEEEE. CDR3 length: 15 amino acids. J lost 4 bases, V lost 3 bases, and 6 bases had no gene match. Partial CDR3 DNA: TGTGCCAGCAGCTCGGGACAGGGTTGGTCAGATACG. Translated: CASSSGQGWSDT. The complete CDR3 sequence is CASSSGQGWSDTQYF.

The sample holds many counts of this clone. The CDR3 bases that were read are TGTGCCAGCAGTCCCCGACTAGCGGGAGTATTGACAGATACG. Translated: CASSPRLAGVLTDT. The entire CDR3 sequence reads CASSPRLAGVLTDTQYF. The chain joins TRBV12-3 or TRBV12-4 to TRBJ2-3, with TRBD2 matching 12 bases. The read is 3 residues too short to cover the CDR3 end, so that end is filled in from the germline J gene. The J segment lost 3 bases and the V segment lost 5 bases, leaving 9 bases of the junction unmatched. The CDR3 loop spans 17 amino acids.

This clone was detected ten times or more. The DNA read from the CDR3 is TGCAGTGCTAGAGCTAGCGGGAGCCTTACCGGGGAG. It codes for CSARASGSLTGE. In full, the CDR3 reads CSARASGSLTGELFF. The rearrangement uses TRBV20-1 and TRBJ2-2, with 10 bases aligning to TRBD2. Read data end 3 residues before the CDR3 end; the end is taken from the germline J gene. Germline CDR1 is DFQATT and CDR2 is SNEGSKA (reference sequence). The CDR3 has 15 residues. The J segment lost 5 bases and the V segment lost 1 base, leaving 4 bases of the junction unmatched.

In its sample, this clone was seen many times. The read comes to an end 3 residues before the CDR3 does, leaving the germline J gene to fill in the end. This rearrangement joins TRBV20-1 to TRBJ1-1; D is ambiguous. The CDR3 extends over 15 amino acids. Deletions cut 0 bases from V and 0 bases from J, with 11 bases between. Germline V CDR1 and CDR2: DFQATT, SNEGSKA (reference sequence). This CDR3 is CSAREWVGLNTEAFF. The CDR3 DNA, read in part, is TGCAGTGCTAGAGAATGGGTGGGCTTGAACACTGAA.

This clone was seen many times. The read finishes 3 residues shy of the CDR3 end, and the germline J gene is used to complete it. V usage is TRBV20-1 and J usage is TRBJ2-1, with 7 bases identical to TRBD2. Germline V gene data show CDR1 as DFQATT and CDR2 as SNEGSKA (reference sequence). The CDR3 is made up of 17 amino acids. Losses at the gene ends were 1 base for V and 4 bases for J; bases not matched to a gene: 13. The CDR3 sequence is CSARGQILASGYNEQFF. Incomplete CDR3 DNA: TGCAGTGCTAGAGGTCAAATACTGGCTAGCGGTTACAATGAG.

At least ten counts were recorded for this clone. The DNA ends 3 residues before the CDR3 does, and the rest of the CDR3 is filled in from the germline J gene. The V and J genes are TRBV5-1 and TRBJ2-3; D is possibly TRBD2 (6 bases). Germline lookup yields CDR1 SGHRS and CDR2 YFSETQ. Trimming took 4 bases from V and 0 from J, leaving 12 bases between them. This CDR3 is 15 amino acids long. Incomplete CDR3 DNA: TGCGCCAGCAGCGCTAGCGTTAGTAGCACAGATACG. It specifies CASSASVSSTDT. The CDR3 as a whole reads CASSASVSSTDTQYF.

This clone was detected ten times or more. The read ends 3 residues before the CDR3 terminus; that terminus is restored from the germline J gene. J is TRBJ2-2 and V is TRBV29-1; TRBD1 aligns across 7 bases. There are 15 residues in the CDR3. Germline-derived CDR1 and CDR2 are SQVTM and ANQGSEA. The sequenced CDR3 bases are TGCAGCGTTGCGCGAACAGGGGTGGGTAATGAAAAG. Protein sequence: CSVARTGVGNEK. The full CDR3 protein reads CSVARTGVGNEKLFF.

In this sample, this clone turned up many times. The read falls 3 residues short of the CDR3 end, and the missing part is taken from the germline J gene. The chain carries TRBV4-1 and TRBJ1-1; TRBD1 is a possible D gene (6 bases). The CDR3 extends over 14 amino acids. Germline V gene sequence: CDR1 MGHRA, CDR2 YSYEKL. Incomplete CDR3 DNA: TGCGCCAGCAGCCAAGGTACACAGGGCCCCGGA. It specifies CASSQGTQGPG. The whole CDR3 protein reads CASSQGTQGPGAFF.

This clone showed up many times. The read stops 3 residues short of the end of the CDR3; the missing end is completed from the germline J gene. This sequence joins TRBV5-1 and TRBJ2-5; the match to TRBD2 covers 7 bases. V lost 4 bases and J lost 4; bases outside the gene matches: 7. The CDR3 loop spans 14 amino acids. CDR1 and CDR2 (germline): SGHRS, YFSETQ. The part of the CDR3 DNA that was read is TGCGCCAGCAGCAGCGCGGGAGATCGAGAGACC. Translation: CASSSAGDRET. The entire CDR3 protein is CASSSAGDRETQYF.

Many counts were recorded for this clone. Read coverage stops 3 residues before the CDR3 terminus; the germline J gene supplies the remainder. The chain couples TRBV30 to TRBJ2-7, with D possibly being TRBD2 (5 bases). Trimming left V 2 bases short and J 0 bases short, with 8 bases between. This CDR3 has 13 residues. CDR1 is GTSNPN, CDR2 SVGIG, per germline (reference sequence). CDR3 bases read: TGTGCCTGGAGTTTACGGGGCTCCTACGAG. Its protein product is CAWSLRGSYE. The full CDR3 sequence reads CAWSLRGSYEQYF.

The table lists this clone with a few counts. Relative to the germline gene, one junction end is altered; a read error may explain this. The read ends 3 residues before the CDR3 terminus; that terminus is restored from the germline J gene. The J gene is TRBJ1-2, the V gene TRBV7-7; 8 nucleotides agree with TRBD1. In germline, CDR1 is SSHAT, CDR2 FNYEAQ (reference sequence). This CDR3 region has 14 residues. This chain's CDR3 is CASSLGQASDTYTF. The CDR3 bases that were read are TGTGCTAGCAGCTTGGGACAGGCGTCCGATACC.

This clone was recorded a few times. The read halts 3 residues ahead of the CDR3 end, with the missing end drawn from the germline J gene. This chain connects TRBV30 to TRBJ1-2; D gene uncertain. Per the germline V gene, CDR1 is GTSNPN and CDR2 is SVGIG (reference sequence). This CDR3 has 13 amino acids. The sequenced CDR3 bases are TGTGCCTGGACTAGCGGGCTCACAGATACC. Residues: CAWTSGLTDT. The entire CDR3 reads CAWTSGLTDTYTF.

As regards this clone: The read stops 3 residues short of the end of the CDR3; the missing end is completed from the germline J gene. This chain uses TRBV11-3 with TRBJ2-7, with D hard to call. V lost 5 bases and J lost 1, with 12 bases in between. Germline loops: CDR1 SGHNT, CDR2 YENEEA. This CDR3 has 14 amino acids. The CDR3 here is CASSGSFHSYEQYF. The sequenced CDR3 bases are TGTGCCAGCAGCGGCTCTTTTCATTCCTACGAG.

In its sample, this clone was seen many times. This CDR3 reads CASSTGRAGGPGQLFF. The part of the CDR3 DNA that was read is TGCGCCAGCAGCACCGGACGGGCGGGAGGCCCTGGGCAG. This chain joins TRBV5-1 and TRBJ2-2; the match to TRBD2 covers 8 bases. The DNA ends 3 residues before the CDR3 does, and the rest of the CDR3 is filled in from the germline J gene. This CDR3 has 16 residues. Germline values: CDR1 SGHRS, CDR2 YFSETQ.

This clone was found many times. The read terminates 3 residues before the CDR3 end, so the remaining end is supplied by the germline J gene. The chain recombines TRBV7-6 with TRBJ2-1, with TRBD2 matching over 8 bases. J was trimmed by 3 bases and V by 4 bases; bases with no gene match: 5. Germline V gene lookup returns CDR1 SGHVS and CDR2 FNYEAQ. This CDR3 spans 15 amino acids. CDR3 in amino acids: CASSYGTSFYNEQFF. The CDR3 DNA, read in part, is TGTGCCAGCAGCTACGGGACTAGTTTCTACAATGAG.